This T cell receptor beta chain was recorded in a study of blood T cell repertoires in COVID-19. Study context: Samples of COVID-19 (acute and convalescent) were obtained from the United States, Italy and Spain.

Assay: immunoSEQ multiplex PCR; the TCRdb copy retains only in-frame clones and omits some. The sample lists hundreds of thousands of clones, under 90% occurring once. V shed 4 bases and J shed 7 bases, with 13 bases lying between them. The CDR3 spans 13 residues. Germline assignment: CDR1 MGHRA and CDR2 YSYEKL. Participant age was about 18 to 100 years, and participants resided in roughly 25 US areas. The sequenced material came from PBMCs or T cells enriched from blood (not recorded which). The gene calls are TRBV4-1 and TRBJ1-2; tentative D call: TRBD1 (6 bases). The sequence derives from a woman in her thirties or forties who had been exposed to COVID-19. The CDR3 loop reads CASSPRTDTGYTF. CDR3 DNA: TGCGCCAGCAGCCCACGGACAGATACTGGCTACACCTTC.